Sequencing of this T cell receptor beta chain was carried out in a study of shared clonotypes between healthy human individuals. About the study: The composition of the donors was two women and a few men aged 18 to 49.

Overall study results and limits: Sampling used blood alone; tissue repertoires probably differ. Generally, naive subsets came out with larger estimated richness than memory subsets.

CDR1 is MNHEY and CDR2 is SMNVEV in the germline V gene (reference sequence). The CDR3 length is 13 residues. V was trimmed by 4 bases and J by 6 bases, leaving 11 bases between them. A note on this clone: Its antigen is unknown.

Positive CCR7 selection of CD45RO-negative cells yielded the naive CD8 cells, and terminally differentiated effector memory CD45RA+ cells were excluded. Only Caucasian adults living in Nashville, Tennessee served as donors. This table comes from immunoSEQ multiplex PCR, and its TCRdb copy is limited to in-frame clones, with some not included. The sample shows roughly 2,000,000 clones, roughly 95% of them seen only once. V gene TRBV27 combines with J gene TRBJ2-3, with a weak D call TRBD1 (5 bases). What was sequenced was naive CD8+ T cells sorted from blood. The TCR comes from a man younger than 30 in good health. The CDR3 DNA reads TGTGCCAGCAGTTCGAGACAGACTGATACGCAGTATTTT. As protein: CASSSRQTDTQYF.